The 6 T cell receptor beta chains below all came from one sample that was sequenced in a study of CD8 T cells in ankylosing spondylitis (dated by TCRdb to 2016 to 2017). Library creation used 5' RACE. TCRdb lists the instrument as Illumina HiSeq 2500. The public sequencing data were trimmed at Q25 with fastp and processed into clonotypes with MiXCR by TCRdb, which kept only in-frame beta chains. Rows with one shared CDR3 protein collapse into an entry with the most common genes and DNA. For this sample there are approximately 130,000 distinct CDR3 sequences; around 9% appear just once. Together, the top ten hold more than 3% of the sample. Sequencing was carried out using blood, either unsorted or a sorted T cell fraction (not recorded which). These receptors all come from a male donor with ankylosing spondylitis or in good health (not recorded which).

This clonotype was seen ten or more times. The chain couples TRBV4-3 to TRBJ2-7; 7 nucleotides agree with TRBD2. V dropped 1 base and J dropped 9; count of bases not matched to a gene: 15. CDR1 is LGHNA, CDR2 YSLEER, per germline. The CDR3 sequence is 16 residues long. Here the CDR3 reads CASSQVWLADISGQYF. In DNA form, the CDR3 reads TGCGCCAGCAGCCAAGTTTGGCTAGCGGACATTTCGGGGCAGTACTTC.

The table lists this clonotype with many counts. V is TRBV6-5 and J is TRBJ1-6; D ambiguous. Germline-derived CDR1 and CDR2 are MNHEY and SVGAGI. The CDR3 loop spans 18 amino acids. The V and J ends lost 0 bases and 4 bases respectively, with 16 bases between them. For the CDR3, the DNA is TGTGCCAGCAGTTACTCCGGCACATCCGGATATTATAATTCACCCCTCCACTTT. Translating gives CASSYSGTSGYYNSPLHF.

This clonotype was found many times. V is TRBV12-3 or TRBV12-4 and J is TRBJ2-5, with unresolved D. The CDR3 has 17 amino acids. Between the trimmed V and J ends, which lost 6 bases and 1 base, there was a span of 21 bases. For the CDR3, the DNA is TGTGCCAGCAGCCCAAACCCCTTTGACATTCGCCAAGAGACCCAGTACTTC. This encodes CASSPNPFDIRQETQYF.

This clonotype turned up a few times. The chain has TRBV11-1 and TRBJ2-5, with 7 bases fitting TRBD1. Germline CDR1 is SGHAT and CDR2 is FQDESV (reference sequence). The V and J ends lost 4 bases and 5 bases, in that order; junction bases with no gene match: 19. This CDR3 is 18 amino acids long. CDR3 DNA: TGTGCCAGCAGCTCCCAACTTGAACTGACAGGGTCGGGGGAGACCCAGTACTTC. Translating gives CASSSQLELTGSGETQYF. Full variable domain (remainder filled in from reference TRBV11-1 and TRBJ2-5): EAEVAQSPRYKITEKSQAVAFWCDPISGHATLYWYRQILGQGPELLVQFQDESVVDDSQLPKDRFSAERLKGVDSTLKIQPAELGDSAMYLCASSSQLELTGSGETQYFGPGTRLLVL.

This clonotype has at least ten counts. V gene TRBV12-3 or TRBV12-4 combines with J gene TRBJ2-1; D gene uncertain. The CDR3 is made up of 14 amino acids. V shed 5 bases and J shed 8 bases, with 16 bases lying between them. CDR3 bases: TGTGCCAGCAGTCCCGTTGGGTCCCTCCATGAGCAGTTCTTC. Translation: CASSPVGSLHEQFF.

This clonotype was observed at least ten times. The chain is built from TRBV5-1 and TRBJ2-7; 8 nucleotides match TRBD2. V was clipped by 0 bases and J by 5 bases; unmatched bases: 10. Germline-derived CDR1 and CDR2 are SGHRS and YFSETQ. There are 16 residues in the CDR3. The CDR3 is CASSLVMAGGKDEQYF. DNA of the CDR3: TGCGCCAGCAGCTTGGTAATGGCGGGAGGTAAGGACGAGCAGTACTTC.